Following are 21 T cell receptor beta chains from one sample sequenced in a study of cytomegalovirus exposure and HLA in healthy donors. PCR used 60 Vbeta primers and 13 Jbeta primers. Some clones are missing from TCRdb's copy, which holds only in-frame ones; the method was immunoSEQ multiplex PCR. The data show some 110,000 clones, about 80% seen once. Sequenced: PBMCs. The receptors were gathered from a man between 50 and 59 years old in good health and CMV-seropositive.

The chain uses TRBV5-1 and TRBJ2-7; possible D gene TRBD1, 7 bases. The germline V gene has CDR1 SGHRS and CDR2 YFSETQ. The CDR3 spans 14 residues. V lost 4 bases to trimming and J lost 3 bases, with 14 bases between them. For the CDR3, the DNA is TGCGCCAGCAGCGGGCAGGGGGGATTCTACGAGCAGTACTTC. Translated, it gives CASSGQGGFYEQYF.

The gene calls are TRBV7-9 and TRBJ2-6, with a possible D match to TRBD2 (5 bases). V gave up 5 bases and J gave up 2 bases, with 13 bases separating them. Germline-derived CDR1 and CDR2 are SEHNR and FQNEAQ (reference sequence). This CDR3 has 16 amino acids. The CDR3 DNA sequence: TGTGCCAGCAGCAAATCAGGAGGAACTGGGGCCAACGTCCTGACTTTC. Its translation is CASSKSGGTGANVLTF.

The genes are TRBV2 and TRBJ2-7; 7 bases map to TRBD2. V lost 4 bases and J lost 0; bases outside the gene matches: 6. Germline assignment: CDR1 SNHLY and CDR2 FYNNEI. The CDR3 totals 15 residues. CDR3 sequence (DNA): TGTGCCAGCAGTGGGCTAGCGGCTGCCTCCTACGAGCAGTACTTC. Its protein is CASSGLAAASYEQYF.

The chain is built from TRBV2 and TRBJ1-1; tentatively, D is TRBD1 (6 bases). Germline CDR1 SNHLY, CDR2 FYNNEI. V lost 6 bases, J lost 2 bases, and 10 bases lay in between. The CDR3 covers 13 residues. Here the CDR3 reads CASRVQGNTEAFF. CDR3 coding DNA: TGTGCCAGCAGGGTACAGGGAAACACTGAAGCTTTCTTT.

The chain joins TRBV19 to TRBJ1-3, with 8 bases lining up with TRBD1. The CDR3 runs 14 residues. V was pared by 6 bases and J by 3 bases, with 4 bases of the junction left unmatched. Germline values: CDR1 LNHDA, CDR2 SQIVND (reference sequence). CDR3 nucleotides: TGTGCCAGTAGCACAGGGGGGCTTGGAAACACCATATATTTT. Translated, it gives CASSTGGLGNTIYF.

The rearrangement links TRBV28 to TRBJ1-4; D gene unclear. Germline values: CDR1 MDHEN, CDR2 SYDVKM. This CDR3 has 14 residues. The V and J ends lost 7 bases and 4 bases respectively, with 13 bases between them. CDR3 coding DNA: TGTGCCAGCACACTTCGAGGGATTAATGAAAAACTGTTTTTT. This encodes CASTLRGINEKLFF.

This clone has only one observation. J is TRBJ2-3 and V is TRBV7-9, with a tentative D call TRBD2 (6 bases). The germline V gene has CDR1 SEHNR and CDR2 FQNEAQ (reference sequence). V was cut by 1 base and J by 5 bases, with 10 bases left in between. The CDR3 has 14 residues. The CDR3 sequence: CASSLGLVRDTQYF. In DNA form, the CDR3 reads TGTGCCAGCAGCTTAGGACTAGTCAGAGATACGCAGTATTTT.

This clone was counted only a few times. This chain connects TRBV5-1 to TRBJ1-6; perhaps TRBD1 as D (5 bases). The length of the CDR3 is 15 residues. Germline CDR1 reads SGHRS; CDR2 reads YFSETQ. With 4 bases removed from V and 7 bases from J, the gap between germline ends came to 15 bases. CDR3 bases: TGCGCCAGCAGCGATTCGACAGCTCCCAATTCACCCCTCCACTTT. It translates to CASSDSTAPNSPLHF.

The V call is TRBV19, the J call TRBJ1-2; TRBD1 matches 9 bases. This CDR3 has 15 amino acids. V dropped 6 bases and J dropped 5; count of bases not matched to a gene: 10. CDR1 and CDR2 from the germline V gene are LNHDA and SQIVND (reference sequence). CDR3 coding DNA: TGTGCCAGTAGGCAACCGGGACAGGGAGTTTATGGCTACACCTTC. As protein: CASRQPGQGVYGYTF.

J is TRBJ2-5 and V is TRBV6-5, with 8 nucleotides matching TRBD2. The CDR3 sequence is 14 residues long. Germline V gene sequence: CDR1 MNHEY, CDR2 SVGAGI. With 5 bases clipped from V and 5 bases from J, the junction kept 7 bases outside the gene matches. The CDR3 spells CASSLGLAGETQYF. The CDR3 DNA is TGTGCCAGCAGTCTCGGACTAGCAGGGGAGACCCAGTACTTC.

The chain is built from TRBV4-2 and TRBJ2-7, with a possible D match to TRBD2 (7 bases). CDR1 LGHNA and CDR2 YNFKEQ come from the germline V gene. Trimming pared 1 base from V and 1 base from J, leaving 11 bases between. This CDR3 is 15 amino acids long. Here the CDR3 reads CASSQGKGGSYEQYF. The CDR3 bases are TGTGCCAGCAGCCAAGGCAAGGGGGGGTCCTACGAGCAGTACTTC.

V usage is TRBV29-1 and J usage is TRBJ2-2; TRBD1 aligns across 10 bases. From germline, CDR1 is SQVTM and CDR2 ANQGSEA. J gave up 7 bases and V 3 bases, and 8 bases lay outside the gene matches. The CDR3 length is 15 residues. CDR3 nucleotide sequence: TGCAGCGTTGATCGCGGACAGGGGGACGGCGGGGAGCTGTTTTTT. Translating gives CSVDRGQGDGGELFF.

V usage is TRBV6-1 and J usage is TRBJ2-7; 8 nucleotides line up with TRBD1. J was trimmed by 6 bases and V by 7 bases; bases with no gene match: 8. CDR3 length equals 13 residues. Germline V gives CDR1 MNHNS, CDR2 SASEGT. The CDR3 sequence: CASNDRGRGEQYF. In DNA, the CDR3 is TGTGCCAGCAACGACAGGGGACGCGGCGAGCAGTACTTC.

This chain links TRBV5-1 with TRBJ2-1; D ambiguous. The length of the CDR3 is 15 residues. CDR1 is SGHRS, CDR2 YFSETQ, per germline. V dropped 0 bases and J dropped 0 bases, with 7 bases sitting between them. The CDR3 region has the DNA TGCGCCAGCAGCTTGGACATTTCCTCCTACAATGAGCAGTTCTTC. Residues: CASSLDISSYNEQFF.

The CDR3, as DNA: TGTGCTAGTGGTTTGGAACGGGGTGAGGGCCATGGCTACACCTTC. This gives the protein CASGLERGEGHGYTF. The chain employs TRBV12-5 and TRBJ1-2, with D unclear. The CDR3 sequence is 15 residues long. Trimming removed 1 base from V and 6 bases from J, with 15 bases in between. Germline-derived CDR1 and CDR2 are LGHNT and FRNRAP. Full variable domain (remainder filled in from reference TRBV12-5 and TRBJ1-2): DARVTQTPRHKVTEMGQEVTMRCQPILGHNTVFWYRQTMMQGLELLAYFRNRAPLDDSGMPKDRFSAEMPDATLATLKIQPSEPRDSAVYFCASGLERGEGHGYTFGSGTRLTVV.

The V and J genes are TRBV28 and TRBJ1-1; D is ambiguous. The CDR3 is 13 residues long. Looked up from germline, CDR1 is MDHEN and CDR2 is SYDVKM. V lost 7 bases to trimming and J lost 0 bases, with 9 bases between them. The CDR3 DNA sequence: TGTGCCAGCACCCGGCGGATGAACACTGAAGCTTTCTTT. Amino acids: CASTRRMNTEAFF. The full variable domain, with the rest looked up from reference TRBV28 and TRBJ1-1, is DVKVTQSSRYLVKRTGEKVFLECVQDMDHENMFWYRQDPGLGLRLIYFSYDVKMKEKGDIPEGYSVSREKKERFSLILESASTNQTSMYLCASTRRMNTEAFFGQGTRLTVV.

This clone was observed a few times. This chain joins TRBV30 and TRBJ2-2, with D tentatively TRBD1 (6 bases). The ends were cut back, 6 bases at V and 4 bases at J, with 12 bases in the middle. Germline V gene data show CDR1 as GTSNPN and CDR2 as SVGIG (reference sequence). This CDR3 spans 13 amino acids. The CDR3 protein is CACRGISTGELFF. In DNA form, the CDR3 reads TGTGCCTGTAGGGGGATAAGCACCGGGGAGCTGTTTTTT.

The chain carries TRBV2 and TRBJ2-7; TRBD1 agrees at 9 bases. CDR3 length equals 14 residues. Germline V gives CDR1 SNHLY, CDR2 FYNNEI. Trimming took 5 bases from V and 4 from J; bases not matched to a gene: 6. CDR3 in DNA: TGTGCCAGCAGTACGACCGGGACAGGGTACGAGCAGTACTTC. Protein product: CASSTTGTGYEQYF.

The rearrangement links TRBV2 to TRBJ1-5, with TRBD1 identical over 8 bases. CDR3 size: 15 residues. Germline V gene lookup returns CDR1 SNHLY and CDR2 FYNNEI. V was pared by 6 bases and J by 2 bases, with 6 bases of the junction left unmatched. CDR3 nucleotide sequence: TGTGCCAGCAGCCCCAGGGGGCAAGGCAATCAGCCCCAGCATTTT. Its protein product is CASSPRGQGNQPQHF.

The rearrangement links TRBV28 to TRBJ2-6, with D possibly matching TRBD1 (7 bases). V was clipped by 8 bases and J by 0 bases, with 14 bases between them. The CDR3 is made up of 16 amino acids. Germline V lookup: CDR1 MDHEN, CDR2 SYDVKM. The CDR3 loop reads CASFAGQYSGANVLTF. CDR3 sequence (DNA): TGTGCCAGCTTTGCGGGACAGTACTCTGGGGCCAACGTCCTGACTTTC.

The V call is TRBV10-3, the J call TRBJ1-2, with unresolved D. This CDR3 region has 13 residues. Germline-derived CDR1 and CDR2 are ENHRY and SYGVKD. The ends were cut back, 4 bases at V and 5 bases at J, with 11 bases in the middle. The CDR3 is CAISAATLYGYTF. CDR3 bases: TGTGCCATCAGTGCGGCGACACTTTATGGCTACACCTTC.